These 18 T cell receptor beta chains came from one sample sequenced in a study of CD4 and CD8 cells across lung adenocarcinoma regions. TCRdb processed the PCR reads anew with MiXCR; each CDR3 protein has one entry. The table records some 20,000 distinct CDR3 sequences, roughly 56% of them present only once. The specimen was CD8+ T cells from the center of a lung tumor. These receptors all come from a female donor with lung adenocarcinoma. The CD4 and CD8 labels of this study may be unreliable.

Of note for this clonotype: One junction end disagrees with the germline gene, perhaps due to a read error. This sequence joins TRBV6-1 and TRBJ2-3; D is unresolved. The J call may not be correct, given that the DNA end is closer to TRBJ2-7. The CDR3 totals 15 residues. The germline gives CDR1 MNHNS, CDR2 SASEGT. CDR3 region: CARSQTVCATDTQYF. DNA of the CDR3: TGTGCCCGCAGCCAGACGGTGTGCGCCACAGATACGCAGTACTTC.

Notes on this clonotype: This may be a read error, as it is one base from a much larger clone. The V gene is TRBV3-1, the J gene TRBJ2-3; 9 nucleotides line up with TRBD2. With the DNA end fitting TRBJ2-7 better, the J assignment may be wrong. Per germline, CDR1 LGHDT and CDR2 YNNKEL (reference sequence). CDR3 size: 15 residues. CDR3 residues: CASSHGISGSYEQYF. The CDR3, as DNA: TGTGCCAGCAGCCATGGTATTAGCGGGAGCTATGAGCAGTACTTC.

The chain recombines TRBV6-1 with TRBJ1-6; no clear D gene. Trimming shortened V by 1 base and J by 6 bases, and 1 base separated the two germline ends. Germline CDR1 MNHNS, CDR2 SASEGT. The CDR3 is 12 residues long. CDR3 residues: CASSEGNSPLHF. The CDR3 nucleotides are TGTGCCAGCAGTGAAGGTAATTCACCCCTCCACTTT.

As to this clonotype: Germline and junction disagree at one end, which may indicate a read error. The rearrangement links TRBV25-1 to TRBJ2-3; a weak D match, TRBD1 (6 bases). CDR3 length: 13 residues. Germline CDR1 reads MGHDK; CDR2 reads SYGVNS. Written as DNA, the CDR3 is TGTGCCCTACAGGCTGCTAGCACAGGGACGCAGTTTTTT. It specifies CALQAASTGTQFF.

Of note for this clonotype: A read error may account for a junction end that differs from germline. This rearrangement joins TRBV10-3 to TRBJ2-4; D may be TRBD1 or TRBD2 (6 bases each). CDR3 length equals 13 residues. Germline values: CDR1 ENHRY, CDR2 SYGVKD. The CDR3 sequence: CAAGLGAKNTQYF. The CDR3 DNA reads TGTGCGGCGGGGCTGGGGGCCAAAAACACGCAGTATTTC.

This clonotype occurred many times. A much larger clone lies a single base off, so this may be a read error. V and J are TRBV27 and TRBJ2-1; D is possibly TRBD1 (6 bases). The J call may be incorrect, as the DNA end agrees better with TRBJ2-7. The CDR3 loop spans 14 amino acids. The germline V gene has CDR1 MNHEY and CDR2 SMNVEV (reference sequence). CDR3 sequence: CASSLGLRDNEQYF. DNA for the CDR3: TGTGCCAGCAGTTTAGGGCTAAGGGACAATGAGCAGTACTTC.

The V gene is TRBV6-1, the J gene TRBJ2-2; 12 bases match TRBD2. Germline loops: CDR1 MNHNS, CDR2 SASEGT. This CDR3 comprises 15 residues. The trim removed 6 bases at V and 16 bases at J, leaving 15 bases unmatched. This CDR3 reads CASSGLAGSTDKQFF. CDR3 sequence (DNA): TGTGCCAGCAGCGGACTAGCGGGAAGCACCGATAAGCAGTTTTTT.

Regarding this clonotype: A read error may account for a junction end that differs from germline. This chain joins TRBV7-2 and TRBJ2-5; D is possibly TRBD1 or TRBD2 (5 bases each). In germline, CDR1 is SGHTA, CDR2 FQGNSA. The CDR3 loop spans 14 amino acids. CDR3 in DNA: TGTGCCAGCAGCTTAGCGGGTCGTTGGGGGACCCAGACCTTC. This sequence encodes CASSLAGRWGTQTF.

The chain links TRBV6-1 to TRBJ1-6; D not certain. V was pared by 5 bases and J by 0 bases, with 14 bases between. Germline V gives CDR1 MNHNS, CDR2 SASEGT. The CDR3 runs to 17 residues. The CDR3 region is CASSLGELSSYNSPLHF. CDR3 nucleotide sequence: TGTGCCAGCAGTCTGGGAGAGTTGAGCTCCTATAATTCACCCCTCCACTTT.

A word on this clonotype: One junction end does not reproduce the germline sequence, and a read error may be involved. The chain joins TRBV6-4 to TRBJ2-1; no definite D call. CDR1 and CDR2 (germline): MRHNA, SNTAGT. The length of the CDR3 is 15 residues. The DNA for the CDR3 is TGTGCCAGCAGCAAAGAGGCTGTCAGAACAGATGAGCAGTTTTTC. Its protein product is CASSKEAVRTDEQFF.

Here the CDR3 reads CSAHSADTQYF. CDR3 in DNA: TGCAGTGCCCACTCCGCAGATACGCAGTATTTT. The chain recombines TRBV20-1 with TRBJ2-3, with D unclear. From germline, CDR1 is DFQATT and CDR2 SNEGSKA (reference sequence). The V end lost 6 bases, the J end lost 4 bases, and 8 bases lay between the germline ends. The CDR3 runs 11 residues.

At least ten counts were recorded for this clonotype. The V gene is TRBV11-2, the J gene TRBJ1-1; 7 bases fit TRBD1. The CDR3 runs 14 residues. V lost 5 bases, J lost 4 bases, and 7 bases stayed unmatched. In germline, CDR1 is SGHAT, CDR2 FQNNGV. CDR3 residues: CASSGDRAGTEAFF. DNA of the CDR3: TGTGCCAGCAGCGGTGACAGGGCCGGCACTGAAGCTTTCTTT.

Turning to this clonotype: A much larger clone sits a single nucleotide away, making a read error possible. The V gene is TRBV6-1, the J gene TRBJ2-1, with 7 bases matching TRBD1. Gene TRBJ2-7 matches the end of the DNA better, so the J call may be wrong. The V gene's germline CDR1 is MNHNS and CDR2 SASEGT. This CDR3 is 15 amino acids long. In DNA, the CDR3 is TGTGCCAGCAGTAGATCAGGGAGAGGGGGCAATGAGCAGTACTTC. The encoded protein is CASSRSGRGGNEQYF.

Details on this clonotype: One end of the junction is discordant with germline, which a read error may explain. The genes are TRBV10-3 and TRBJ2-1; 10 bases agree with TRBD2. This CDR3 spans 15 amino acids. Germline V gene data show CDR1 as ENHRY and CDR2 as SYGVKD. The CDR3 is CAISLGTSARKEQFF. The CDR3 DNA reads as TGTGCCATCAGTCTCGGGACTAGCGCCCGGAAGGAGCAGTTTTTC.

This clonotype was seen a few times. V gene TRBV7-6 combines with J gene TRBJ2-5, with 10 bases identical to TRBD2. The DNA end lines up better with TRBJ2-1; the J call may be wrong. The CDR3 loop spans 17 amino acids. In germline, CDR1 is SGHVS, CDR2 FNYEAQ. The CDR3: CASSLEASGSLMNEQFF. CDR3 coding DNA: TGTGCCAGCAGCTTAGAAGCTAGCGGGAGTCTTATGAATGAGCAGTTCTTC.

V gene TRBV10-1 combines with J gene TRBJ2-1; 8 positions agree with TRBD1. The J call is uncertain, as TRBJ2-7 better fits the DNA end. Germline values: CDR1 WNHNN, CDR2 SYGVQD (reference sequence). There are 14 residues in the CDR3. CDR3 sequence: CASSLQGGMGEQYF. The CDR3 coding sequence is TGCGCCAGCAGTCTACAGGGGGGCATGGGTGAGCAGTACTTC.

With regard to this clonotype: A read error may produce the germline difference seen at one junction end. The chain recombines TRBV10-1 with TRBJ2-3, with D possibly matching TRBD2 (6 bases). Germline V lookup: CDR1 WNHNN, CDR2 SYGVQD (reference sequence). The CDR3 runs to 14 residues. CDR3 region: CARSGGRDSDTQYF. Written as DNA, the CDR3 is TGCGCGAGGAGCGGAGGGCGGGACTCAGATACCCAGTATTTT.

This clonotype is medium-sized (0.01 to 0.1%) by share. V usage is TRBV27 and J usage is TRBJ2-5; D uncertain. The J call may be wrong; the DNA end is better matched by TRBJ2-7. This CDR3 has 13 amino acids. Germline assignment: CDR1 MNHEY and CDR2 SMNVEV (reference sequence). Written as DNA, the CDR3 is TGTGCCAGCAGTTTACAGGTTGCCTACGAGCAGTACTTC. As protein: CASSLQVAYEQYF.